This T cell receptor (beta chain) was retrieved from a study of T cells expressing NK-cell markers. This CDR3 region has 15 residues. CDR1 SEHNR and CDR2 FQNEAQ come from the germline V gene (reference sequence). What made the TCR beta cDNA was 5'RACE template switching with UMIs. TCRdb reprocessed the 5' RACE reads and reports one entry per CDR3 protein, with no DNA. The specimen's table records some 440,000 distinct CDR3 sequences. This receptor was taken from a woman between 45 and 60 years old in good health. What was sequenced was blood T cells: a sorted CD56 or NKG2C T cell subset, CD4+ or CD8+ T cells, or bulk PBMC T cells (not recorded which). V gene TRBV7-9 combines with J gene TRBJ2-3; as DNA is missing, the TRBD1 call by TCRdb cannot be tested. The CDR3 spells CASSLGGQLTDTQYF.